This is a list of T cell receptor beta chains from one sample in a study of technical replicates of blood from a few donors. Sequencing was performed with immunoSEQ multiplex PCR; in TCRdb, only in-frame clones are kept and a portion is missing. This sample has roughly 80,000 clones, with 93% found just once. Sequencing was performed on T cells isolated from PBMCs. The receptor source for this set is a human donor in good health. Both conserved end residues are part of each CDR3. Fields, in order: D gene, CDR3 length, clone size, V gene, J gene, CDR3 DNA, CDR3 protein. The D gene is left open where the match is weak. Only part of the rows carry a size: once, few, many, or a class if the clone is expanded.

.	11	.	TRBV6-5	TRBJ2-7	TGTGCTAGCAAGAGCTCCTACGAGCAGTACTTC	CASKSSYEQYF
TRBD1	15	.	TRBV18	TRBJ1-1	TGTGCCAGCTCAGAGCAGGGGGGAAGAGACACTGAAGCTTTCTTT	CASSEQGGRDTEAFF
TRBD1	16	.	TRBV10-3	TRBJ1-3	TGTGCCATCACCCCTACTAACAGGGGTTCTGGAAACACCATATATTTT	CAITPTNRGSGNTIYF
.	12	.	TRBV28	TRBJ1-5	TGTGCCAGCAGTTTATGGGCACGGGCCCAGCATTTT	CASSLWARAQHF
TRBD1	13	few	TRBV6-1	TRBJ1-1	TGTGCCAGCGAGACAGGGGGGTCCACTGAAGCTTTCTTT	CASETGGSTEAFF
TRBD1	14	.	TRBV5-4	TRBJ2-7	TGTGCCAGCAGCCCTGGGACAGGGGCCTACGAGCAGTACTTC	CASSPGTGAYEQYF
.	16	.	TRBV5-4	TRBJ2-1	TGTGCCAGCAGCTTAGGGTTCTCGGCTAGCGACAATGAGCAGTTCTTC	CASSLGFSASDNEQFF
.	14	.	TRBV10-3	TRBJ1-1	TGTGCCATCGGCGAGGGAGGTGTTGTGACTGAAGCTTTCTTT	CAIGEGGVVTEAFF
.	18	.	TRBV2	TRBJ2-2	TGTGCCAGCAGTCTTTTACTCGACAGGCCCACCTACACCGGGGAGCTGTTTTTT	CASSLLLDRPTYTGELFF
TRBD1	16	.	TRBV7-6	TRBJ2-2	TGTGCCAGCAGCTCCCGAGAGACAGGGGGTACCGGGGAGCTGTTTTTT	CASSSRETGGTGELFF
.	16	.	TRBV14	TRBJ1-1	TGTGCCAGCAGCCTCTCATGGCGGCCTTGGGACACTGAAGCTTTCTTT	CASSLSWRPWDTEAFF
.	12	.	TRBV6-5	TRBJ1-2	TGTGCCAGCAGTATACAGGGCTATGGCTACACCTTC	CASSIQGYGYTF
.	12	.	TRBV10-1	TRBJ2-7	TGCGCCAGCACGCGGTACACCTACGAGCAGTACTTC	CASTRYTYEQYF
.	12	.	TRBV10-2	TRBJ1-6	TGCGCCAGCACGGGCTATAATTCACCCCTCCACTTT	CASTGYNSPLHF
.	14	.	TRBV7-9	TRBJ2-7	TGTGCCAGCAGCTTATCCGAGAGCTCCTACGAGCAGTACTTC	CASSLSESSYEQYF
.	15	.	TRBV5-4	TRBJ2-7	TGTGCCAGCAGCTTGGGTGGTCTGAGCTCCTACGAGCAGTACTTC	CASSLGGLSSYEQYF
TRBD1	18	.	TRBV19	TRBJ2-3	TGTGCCAGTAGTACGAGAAACAGGGGGCGGCTCGGCACAGATACGCAGTATTTT	CASSTRNRGRLGTDTQYF
TRBD1	15	.	TRBV19	TRBJ1-5	TGTGCCAGTAGTATTTTGGACAGGGGCAATCAGCCCCAGCATTTT	CASSILDRGNQPQHF
.	13	.	TRBV7-2	TRBJ1-3	TGTGCCAGCAGCTTATGGGCTCCGAACACCATATATTTT	CASSLWAPNTIYF
TRBD1	14	.	TRBV14	TRBJ1-4	TGTGCCAGCAGCCCCCGGACAGGGCGGGAAAAACTGTTTTTT	CASSPRTGREKLFF
TRBD2	14	.	TRBV4-1	TRBJ2-1	TGCGCCAGCAGCCCGGCGGCGGGAGGGAATGAGCAGTTCTTC	CASSPAAGGNEQFF
.	16	once	TRBV7-3	TRBJ1-1	TGTGCCAGCAGCTTAAGTCTCCCGGGAGTCACGCCGGAAGCTTTCTTT	CASSLSLPGVTPEAFF
.	15	.	TRBV27	TRBJ2-7	TGTGCCAGCAGTTTGTCAGTGGGCAAGCTCTACGAGCAGTACTTC	CASSLSVGKLYEQYF
TRBD2	18	.	TRBV15	TRBJ2-3	TGTGCCACCAGCAGAGATTTGGGACTAGCGGGCGGCACAGATACGCAGTATTTT	CATSRDLGLAGGTDTQYF
.	14	.	TRBV7-9	TRBJ2-7	TGTGCCAGCAGCTTCAACACAGGGCCCTACGAGCAGTACTTC	CASSFNTGPYEQYF
.	13	.	TRBV7-8	TRBJ1-1	TGTGCCAGCAGCTTATTCCAGAACACTGAAGCTTTCTTT	CASSLFQNTEAFF
.	13	.	TRBV6-1	TRBJ1-5	TGTGCCAGCAGTGCGAGGGTCCGTCAGCCCCAGCATTTT	CASSARVRQPQHF
.	14	.	TRBV13	TRBJ2-3	TGTGCCAGCAGCTCCCCACGGAGCACAGATACGCAGTATTTT	CASSSPRSTDTQYF
.	13	.	TRBV5-1	TRBJ2-7	TGCGCCAGCAGCTTAAGGGGTTACTACGAGCAGTACTTC	CASSLRGYYEQYF
TRBD1	16	.	TRBV7-9	TRBJ1-5	TGTGCCAGCAGCCTTGGGACAGGAGTTTCCAATCAGCCCCAGCATTTT	CASSLGTGVSNQPQHF
TRBD2	15	.	TRBV28	TRBJ2-1	TGTGCCAGCAGTTTTGGACTAGCGGGAGACCATGAGCAGTTCTTC	CASSFGLAGDHEQFF
.	17	.	TRBV11-2	TRBJ2-7	TGTGCCAGCAGCTTAGATAGATGGTCCGAAACAGGGTCCGAGCAGTACTTC	CASSLDRWSETGSEQYF
.	18	.	TRBV11-3	TRBJ2-2	TGTGCCAGCAGCCCCGGACGGTTCGGACAGTCGAACACCGGGGAGCTGTTTTTT	CASSPGRFGQSNTGELFF
TRBD1	13	.	TRBV2	TRBJ1-2	TGTGCCAGCAGATTGGACAGGGTAAATGGCTACACCTTC	CASRLDRVNGYTF
TRBD1	15	.	TRBV27	TRBJ1-1	TGTGCCAGCAGTTCGTTTGAGGGGGCCCGGGGGGAAGCTTTCTTT	CASSSFEGARGEAFF
.	13	.	TRBV4-1	TRBJ2-1	TGCGCCAGCAGCCAGCAACAGGGCTATGAGCAGTTCTTC	CASSQQQGYEQFF
.	14	.	TRBV18	TRBJ1-2	TGTGCCAGCTCACACGGACAGATTAACTATGGCTACACCTTC	CASSHGQINYGYTF
TRBD2	15	.	TRBV9	TRBJ2-1	TGTGCCAGCAGCCCTAGCGGGAGCTCCTACAATGAGCAGTTCTTC	CASSPSGSSYNEQFF
.	21	.	TRBV4-1	TRBJ1-5	TGCGCCAGCAGCCCCCTGGTAGTTCTCGGGCAGAGGGCTCTGAGCAATCAGCCCCAGCATTTT	CASSPLVVLGQRALSNQPQHF
TRBD2	17	.	TRBV2	TRBJ2-3	TGTGCCAGCAGCTTGATCACTAGCGGGAGAGGGACAGATACGCAGTATTTT	CASSLITSGRGTDTQYF
.	14	few	TRBV7-2	TRBJ1-4	TGTGCCAGCAGCACATCAGGGGCTAATGAAAAACTGTTTTTT	CASSTSGANEKLFF
TRBD2	17	.	TRBV19	TRBJ2-7	TGTGCCAGTACCTCAGGGGCGGGAGGACTGAGCTCCTACGAGCAGTACTTC	CASTSGAGGLSSYEQYF
.	13	.	TRBV4-1	TRBJ2-1	TGCGCCAGCGGGGACTCCCTCGGCAATGAGCAGTTCTTC	CASGDSLGNEQFF